A single sample is the source of the 2 T cell receptor beta chains below, sequenced in a study of naive and memory T cell subsets. Overall study findings and caveats: A few larger clonotypes appeared in naive repertoires, especially CD8, possibly memory cells re-expressing CD45RA.

An equimolar mix of two oligonucleotides served as the beta constant-region primer for TRBC1 and TRBC2. The ligated cDNA underwent four PCR rounds using SP2 and nested alpha and beta constant-region primers. TCRdb reanalysed the UMI-ligation and nested PCR reads using MiXCR and keeps one entry per CDR3 protein. The sample has 140,000 to 150,000 distinct CDR3 sequences; roughly 22% are singletons. These receptors have no identified antigens. The material sequenced was naive CD4+ T cells from blood. These receptors originate from a human donor in good health.

This chain links TRBV20-1 with TRBJ1-2; TRBD1 matches 11 bases. V lost 3 bases to trimming and J lost 8 bases; unmatched junction nucleotides: 8. This CDR3 is 14 amino acids long. Per germline, CDR1 DFQATT and CDR2 SNEGSKA (reference sequence). CDR3 nucleotides: TGCAGTGCTAGGTGGGACAGGGGGGCGTGGGGCTACACCTTC. Its protein is CSARWDRGAWGYTF.

The V gene is TRBV2, the J gene TRBJ2-7; D gene ambiguous. Germline-derived CDR1 and CDR2 are SNHLY and FYNNEI. Deletions cut 2 bases from V and 2 bases from J, with 13 bases between. The CDR3 is made up of 15 amino acids. The CDR3 reads CASSEIANPTYEQYF. The CDR3, as DNA: TGTGCCAGCAGTGAAATTGCCAATCCAACCTACGAGCAGTACTTC.